The rows below give T cell receptor beta chains drawn from one sample of a study of human T cells and chemical hapten exposure. MiXCR was run by TCRdb on the RACE reads, yielding one entry per CDR3 protein. The profile shows more than 70,000 distinct CDR3 sequences, about 11% of them singletons. Specimen: whole blood, collected in connection with sensitization to the hapten diphenylcyclopropenone (DPC). The source is a woman aged 55-70 years with alopecia areata. Some clones in this sample may be carry-over from other donors' samples. Each CDR3 is given with its conserved first and last residue. The D gene is left open where the match is weak. A clone size is listed for some rows: how often the clone was seen (once, few, many), or a class if it is expanded.

CDR3 DNA,CDR3 protein,J gene,D gene,CDR3 length,clone size,V gene
TGTGCCAGTAGTATCTACAGCGGGAATTCACCCCTCCACTTT,CASSIYSGNSPLHF,TRBJ1-6,.,14,many,TRBV19
TGTGCCAGCAGCGTAGCCGGAGAGAACACTGAAGCTTTCTTT,CASSVAGENTEAFF,TRBJ1-1,.,14,few,TRBV9
TGTGCCAGCAGCCAAGCCGACCGGGGGGCAGGGCCCCATGGCTACACCTTC,CASSQADRGAGPHGYTF,TRBJ1-2,.,17,many,TRBV14
TGTGCCAGCAGCTCGATGATAGGACCGCCGGGCCAAAAACTAGCCAAAAACATTCAGTACTTC,CASSSMIGPPGQKLAKNIQYF,TRBJ2-4,.,21,many,TRBV7-8
TGTGCCAGCAGCCACGGACAGGGGGTCGTAAGTGGCACTGAAGCTTTCTTT,CASSHGQGVVSGTEAFF,TRBJ1-1,TRBD1,17,many,TRBV4-2
TGTGCCAGCAGCCCCTTTCAGGAGAACACTGAAGCTTTCTTT,CASSPFQENTEAFF,TRBJ1-1,.,14,.,TRBV7-2
TGTGCCAGCAGCTTAGAGACGGCAGCCTATGGCTACACCTTC,CASSLETAAYGYTF,TRBJ1-2,.,14,many,TRBV7-2
TGTGCCAGCAGCTTAGATCGAACTAGCGGGGGGTACCATTTAGCCAAAAACATTCAGTACTTC,CASSLDRTSGGYHLAKNIQYF,TRBJ2-4,TRBD2,21,.,TRBV11-2
TGTGCCAGCAGCCGCCCCAGGGGGGCGATGGATGAGCAGTTCTTC,CASSRPRGAMDEQFF,TRBJ2-1,.,15,.,TRBV7-9
TGTGCCAGCAGCCCCGGGACAGGCTCAAGCACAGATACGCAGTATTTT,CASSPGTGSSTDTQYF,TRBJ2-3,TRBD1,16,few,TRBV11-2
TGTGCCAGCAGCCCCCATAGCGGGGGAGTCCAAGAGACCCAGTACTTC,CASSPHSGGVQETQYF,TRBJ2-5,TRBD2,16,many,TRBV6-6
TGTGCCAGCTCACCCTCGACAGGGATGAACACTGAAGCTTTCTTT,CASSPSTGMNTEAFF,TRBJ1-1,TRBD1,15,many,TRBV18
TGCAGTGCTAGAGCCCACCACCGAGCGGCGAACACCGGGGAGCTGTTTTTT,CSARAHHRAANTGELFF,TRBJ2-2,.,17,few,TRBV20-1
TGTGCCAGCAGCGCACACACCGGGGAGCTGTTTTTT,CASSAHTGELFF,TRBJ2-2,.,12,.,TRBV9
TGTGCCAGCAGCCAAGAAGGTTGGGGAGGCTACACCTTC,CASSQEGWGGYTF,TRBJ1-2,.,13,many,TRBV4-2
TGTGCCAGCAGCCCCAGCCAGGGAGGCCCCAATGAGCAGTTCTTC,CASSPSQGGPNEQFF,TRBJ2-1,.,15,few,TRBV7-2
TGTGCCAGCGCCCCTACAGGGGGCTACTTC,CASAPTGGYF,TRBJ2-7,TRBD1,10,few,TRBV7-9
TGCGCCAGCTGGCGTTCGGGACAGGGGGTCTCTAGCAATCAGCCCCAGCATTTT,CASWRSGQGVSSNQPQHF,TRBJ1-5,TRBD1,18,many,TRBV4-1
TGCAGCGTTGGGCAAGCCAAAGGGGCCGACTATGGCTACACCTTC,CSVGQAKGADYGYTF,TRBJ1-2,.,15,few,TRBV29-1
TGCGCCAGCAGCGGAATAGGACAGCCGGGAGCGACCTACGAGCAGTACTTC,CASSGIGQPGATYEQYF,TRBJ2-7,.,17,many,TRBV5-1
TGCAGCGTTGGCCCCACAGGGCCCGGGGAGCTGTTTTTT,CSVGPTGPGELFF,TRBJ2-2,.,13,.,TRBV29-1
TGTGCCAGCAGCCTGCCTGGAACAGGCCGACTAAACACCGGGGAGCTGTTTTTT,CASSLPGTGRLNTGELFF,TRBJ2-2,.,18,many,TRBV5-8
TGTGCCAGCAGTTACTCTCTCCAGGGGACCAGGAATCAGCCCCAGCATTTT,CASSYSLQGTRNQPQHF,TRBJ1-5,.,17,many,TRBV6-6
TGTGCCAGCTCCACCCTAGCGGGTTTACGAGATACGCAGTATTTT,CASSTLAGLRDTQYF,TRBJ2-3,TRBD2,15,many,TRBV6-2/TRBV6-3
TGTGCCAGCTCACCCCAGGCAGGGGACACCGGGGAGCTGTTTTTT,CASSPQAGDTGELFF,TRBJ2-2,.,15,many,TRBV18
TGTGCCAGCAGCCAAGTGAATTCCTACGAGCAGTACTTC,CASSQVNSYEQYF,TRBJ2-7,.,13,many,TRBV14
TGTGCCAGCAGTGACCTTGGGCAGGGAACGTATTTT,CASSDLGQGTYF,TRBJ1-5,.,12,.,TRBV2
TGCAGTGCTCCCGGGCCCACCAATCAGCCCCAGCATTTT,CSAPGPTNQPQHF,TRBJ1-5,.,13,few,TRBV20-1
TGTGCCAGCAGGGAGGGGGCACAGGGGAACACTGAAGCTTTCTTT,CASREGAQGNTEAFF,TRBJ1-1,TRBD1,15,few,TRBV2
TGTGCCAGCAGCGTAGACGGCAGGGGTTGGGAGACCCAGTACTTC,CASSVDGRGWETQYF,TRBJ2-5,.,15,.,TRBV9
TGCAGCGTCGTGGACAGGGGATTAGGGCAGCCCCAGCATTTT,CSVVDRGLGQPQHF,TRBJ1-5,TRBD1,14,many,TRBV29-1
TGTGCCATCAGTGAGTCGTACAGGTCGAACACTGAAGCTTTCTTT,CAISESYRSNTEAFF,TRBJ1-1,.,15,many,TRBV10-3
TGCGCCAGCAGCCTATCACCAGGGAATAATTCACCCCTCCACTTT,CASSLSPGNNSPLHF,TRBJ1-6,.,15,.,TRBV4-1
TGTGCCAGCAGTTTAGCGGGGGACAAAAATTCACCCCTCCACTTT,CASSLAGDKNSPLHF,TRBJ1-6,.,15,few,TRBV12-3/TRBV12-4
TGTGCCAGCAGCTTAGGGGGAGGGGACCCCTACAATGAGCAGTTCTTC,CASSLGGGDPYNEQFF,TRBJ2-1,TRBD2,16,many,TRBV7-9
TGTGCCAGCAGCGTAGGCAGCCACTCTGGGGCCAACGTCCTGACTTTC,CASSVGSHSGANVLTF,TRBJ2-6,.,16,.,TRBV9
TGTGCTGCGGGGGGTAGCACAGATACGCAGTATTTT,CAAGGSTDTQYF,TRBJ2-3,TRBD2,12,many,TRBV7-9
TGTGCCAGCAGCTTGCGGGGGGGAAATGAGCAGTTCTTC,CASSLRGGNEQFF,TRBJ2-1,TRBD2,13,many,TRBV5-8
TGTGCCAGCAGAAAGACAGATGGAAACACCATATATTTT,CASRKTDGNTIYF,TRBJ1-3,.,13,few,TRBV12-3/TRBV12-4
TGTGCCAGCAGCTTCGGGACAGTGACAGATACGCAGTATTTT,CASSFGTVTDTQYF,TRBJ2-3,TRBD1,14,few,TRBV7-9
TGCAGTGCTAAGACTAGCGGGGGCCAAGAGACCCAGTACTTC,CSAKTSGGQETQYF,TRBJ2-5,TRBD2,14,few,TRBV20-1
TGTGCCAGCAGTTACTCATGGCGTCCACCCCCTAAAGACCTATACAATGAGCAGTTCTTC,CASSYSWRPPPKDLYNEQFF,TRBJ2-1,.,20,many,TRBV6-5
TGTGCCAGCAGCCATGTCGTATACAAGGTATCCTACAATGAGCAGTTCTTC,CASSHVVYKVSYNEQFF,TRBJ2-1,.,17,many,TRBV14
TGTGCCATCAGGGAAACTAGCGGGGGGGCCACTGAGCAGTTCTTC,CAIRETSGGATEQFF,TRBJ2-1,TRBD2,15,few,TRBV10-3
TGTGCCAGCAGCTTAATAGGCCCGAAGACCTCTGGAAACACCATATATTTT,CASSLIGPKTSGNTIYF,TRBJ1-3,.,17,.,TRBV7-3
TGCGCCAGCAGGTTGGGACAGGGCGGCACAGATACGCAGTATTTT,CASRLGQGGTDTQYF,TRBJ2-3,TRBD1,15,few,TRBV5-1
TGTGCCAGCAGCAAATTTGGACTGCAGGGAATGGGAGCTAGCACAGATACGCAGTATTTT,CASSKFGLQGMGASTDTQYF,TRBJ2-3,.,20,.,TRBV21-1
TGTGCCAGCAGCTTAGTCGATACGCAGTATTTT,CASSLVDTQYF,TRBJ2-3,.,11,many,TRBV7-9
TGCGCCAGCAGCCAGTCGCGAGTTCACAGGGGCGAGGGCTACACCTTC,CASSQSRVHRGEGYTF,TRBJ1-2,TRBD1,16,.,TRBV4-1
TGTGCCAGCAGCTTAAGGCGGGGGGGCTACAATGAGCAGTTCTTC,CASSLRRGGYNEQFF,TRBJ2-1,TRBD2,15,.,TRBV7-2
TGCAGTGCTAGTCTGGGACTAAACTATCAGCCCCAGCATTTT,CSASLGLNYQPQHF,TRBJ1-5,.,14,many,TRBV20-1